This T cell receptor beta chain was identified in a study of blood T cell repertoires in COVID-19. The overall study: Researchers got acute and convalescent COVID-19 samples from the United States, Italy and Spain. T cells, B-cell-depleted T cells, or PBMCs supplied cDNA or gDNA.

The CDR3 spans 18 residues. The V gene end was trimmed by 3 bases and the J gene end by 4 bases; junction bases not matched to a gene: 17. CDR1 and CDR2 from the germline V gene are KGHDR and SFDVKD. In the authors' methods: Estimation of nucleated cell counts relied on the amplification of reference gene primers. Sequencing used immunoSEQ multiplex PCR; TCRdb keeps in-frame clones, though not all of them. V, J and clone size were drawn from that table, and D and trimming were deduced from the DNA. Among roughly 150,000 clones listed, approximately 85% were seen once. The sample was peripheral blood. This TCR derives from an elderly woman with COVID-19, enrolled during active disease. This sequence joins TRBV24-1 and TRBJ2-7; 7 nucleotides align to TRBD1. This CDR3 is CATSDRVQTRDSPYEQYF. CDR3 DNA sequence: TGTGCCACCAGTGATCGTGTCCAAACCCGGGACAGTCCTTACGAGCAGTACTTC.